The present TCR beta chain was sequenced within a study of tumor-infiltrating lymphocytes in primary liver carcinoma. Across the whole study: Men and women, 30 to 69 years of age, made up the patients. General study results and limits: Top-250-clone fractions were significantly higher in tumors than in blood (p = 0.039). Whereas tumor region pairs overlapped more, tumor-adjacent and tumor-blood pairs overlapped less.

TCR beta cDNA was prepared out of about 510 ng total RNA by means of a constant-region primer. Libraries for TCR beta were built through three nested multiplex PCR rounds, which together made up a slightly modified ARM-PCR procedure. A C-beta reverse primer was combined with TRBV1-TRBV30 forward primers in the first two PCR rounds, and each round had 9 to 10 cycles. Using its own MiXCR run on the multiplex PCR reads, TCRdb lists one record per CDR3 protein. The table includes fewer than 350,000 distinct CDR3 sequences, more than 55% detected once. Germline V gene data show CDR1 as SGHDT and CDR2 as YYEEEE. This CDR3 is built from 14 residues. V was clipped by 3 bases and J by 3 bases; unmatched bases: 6. Unsorted whole blood supplied the RNA, and germline DNA was extracted too. They drew about 3.9 milliliters of peripheral blood before surgery. At least ten counts were recorded for this clonotype. Its antigen is still unknown.

The genes are TRBV5-6 and TRBJ2-7; TRBD2 aligns across 7 bases. This sequence originates from a man in his forties with primary liver carcinoma and hepatitis B virus infection. Sequencing was done on a sample of peripheral blood. CDR3 sequence reads: CASSSYGGYYEQYF. The CDR3 nucleotides are TGTGCCAGCAGCTCTTACGGGGGGTACTACGAGCAGTACTTC.